The T cell receptor (beta chain) described here comes from a study of OX40 agonist ivuxolimab in advanced cancers. Study as a whole: Hepatocellular carcinoma, melanoma, renal cell or head and neck cancer affected the dose-escalation patients.

Study-level points and caveats: On average, CD8+ T cells showed a greater number of expanded clones than CD4+. At 0.1 to 3.0 mg/kg and by week 6, clonal expansion occurred in CD4+ and CD8+ blood T cells. Partial responders at 0.1-3.0 mg/kg showed near-lowest clonal expansion.

This clone was recorded only once. Its specificity is unknown. The CDR3 is made up of 15 amino acids. Germline V gene sequence: CDR1 LNHDA, CDR2 SQIVND (reference sequence). Trimming removed 3 bases from V and 0 bases from J, with 11 bases in between. Measured with immunoSEQ multiplex PCR; TCRdb has only the in-frame clones, and not every one. The sample contains roughly 50,000 clones, approximately 91% of which appear only once. This sequence joins TRBV19 and TRBJ1-2; D uncertain. The receptor was derived from an adult with an advanced solid tumor such as melanoma, head and neck, liver or kidney cancer. This specimen was CD4+ or CD8+ T cells sorted from blood, taken in a trial of the OX40 agonist ivuxolimab. The DNA for the CDR3 is TGTGCCAGTAGTATCGGAAGAACAACTAACTATGGCTACACCTTC. It is translated as CASSIGRTTNYGYTF.